The next 23 T cell receptor beta chains were all read from a single sample in a study of T cells after yellow fever vaccination. In TCRdb, the 5' RACE reads were re-called with MiXCR into one record per CDR3 protein. The sample consists of 300,000 to 400,000 distinct CDR3 sequences, under 15% of them appearing once. This specimen was CD4+ T cells sorted from PBMCs, taken 15 days after the yellow fever booster vaccination. Source of these receptors: a young man who received the YFV17D yellow fever vaccine.

The genes are TRBV12-3 or TRBV12-4 and TRBJ2-4; TRBD2 agrees at 13 bases. This CDR3 spans 17 amino acids. V dropped 6 bases and J dropped 0; count of bases not matched to a gene: 5. CDR3 DNA: TGTGCCAGCAGCCGGCGACTAGCGGGGGGAGCCAAAAACATTCAGTACTTC. Translation: CASSRRLAGGAKNIQYF.

The rearrangement joins TRBV4-3 to TRBJ2-5; the D gene could be TRBD1 or TRBD2 (7 bases each). From germline, CDR1 is LGHNA and CDR2 YSLEER. The V end lost 4 bases, the J end lost 2 bases, and 17 bases lay between the germline ends. The CDR3 spans 16 residues. CDR3 region: CASSPRRGREQETQYF. Here the CDR3 DNA reads TGCGCCAGCAGCCCCCGCAGGGGGAGGGAACAAGAGACCCAGTACTTC.

The V gene is TRBV10-2, the J gene TRBJ1-6, with D unresolved. Deletions cut 3 bases from V and 9 bases from J, with 3 bases between. There are 11 residues in the CDR3. In germline, CDR1 is WSHSY, CDR2 SAAADI. CDR3 nucleotide sequence: TGCGCCAGCAGTGAATTTTCACCCCTCCACTTT. Translated, it gives CASSEFSPLHF.

This clonotype has at least ten counts. The chain uses TRBV29-1 and TRBJ2-3; D call uncertain. Germline values: CDR1 SQVTM, CDR2 ANQGSEA. There are 14 residues in the CDR3. Trimming stripped 0 bases from V and 0 bases from J, with 7 bases between. DNA of the CDR3: TGCAGCGTTGAAGACAGCACTAGCACAGATACGCAGTATTTT. Translated: CSVEDSTSTDTQYF.

The chain joins TRBV5-1 to TRBJ2-2; no reliable D call. V was trimmed by 0 bases and J by 1 base, leaving 10 bases between them. CDR3 size: 16 residues. Germline assignment: CDR1 SGHRS and CDR2 YFSETQ. CDR3 sequence reads: CASSLDPLVNTGELFF. For the CDR3, the DNA is TGCGCCAGCAGCTTGGACCCACTTGTGAACACCGGGGAGCTGTTTTTT. The variable domain in full, with the rest retrieved from reference TRBV5-1 and TRBJ2-2, is KAGVTQTPRYLIKTRGQQVTLSCSPISGHRSVSWYQQTPGQGLQFLFEYFSETQRNKGNFPGRFSGRQFSNSRSEMNVSTLELGDSALYLCASSLDPLVNTGELFFGEGSRLTVL.

This clonotype was observed a few times. The chain is built from TRBV7-2 and TRBJ1-6; D unclear. The CDR3 spans 14 residues. The V gene lost 2 bases and the J gene lost 3 bases, with 5 bases spanning the gap. From germline, CDR1 is SGHTA and CDR2 FQGNSA. The CDR3 loop reads CASSLTFYNSPLHF. The CDR3 DNA is TGTGCCAGCAGCTTAACCTTCTATAATTCACCCCTCCACTTT.

CDR3 coding DNA: TGTGCCATCAATCGAGAGACGAACACTGAAGCTTTCTTT. Protein product: CAINRETNTEAFF. The V call is TRBV10-3, the J call TRBJ1-1, with no clear D. Germline values: CDR1 ENHRY, CDR2 SYGVKD. V lost 7 bases and J lost 1, with 10 bases in between. The CDR3 covers 13 residues.

This clonotype was recorded a few times. The genes are TRBV5-1 and TRBJ2-3; 9 bases line up with TRBD1. V gave up 4 bases and J gave up 4 bases; unmatched junction bases: 10. CDR1 is SGHRS, CDR2 YFSETQ, per germline. The CDR3 loop spans 16 amino acids. CDR3 region: CASSAPGQGFADTQYF. The CDR3 bases are TGCGCCAGCAGCGCTCCCGGACAGGGGTTCGCAGATACGCAGTATTTT.

The sample holds a few counts of this clonotype. The gene calls are TRBV24-1 and TRBJ1-1, with 7 bases fitting TRBD1. CDR1 and CDR2 (germline): KGHDR, SFDVKD. Unmatched junction bases numbered 4, after V lost 5 bases and J lost 5 bases. The CDR3 is 13 amino acids. The DNA of the CDR3 is TGTGCCACCAGTGGACAGGGAAGAACTGAAGCTTTCTTT. Translating it yields CATSGQGRTEAFF.

This clonotype was seen more than once but under ten times. The chain recombines TRBV19 with TRBJ2-5; possibly TRBD1 for D (6 bases). The germline gives CDR1 LNHDA, CDR2 SQIVND (reference sequence). Trimming removed 7 bases from V and 4 bases from J, with 10 bases in between. CDR3 length equals 12 residues. The CDR3 coding sequence is TGTGCCAGTAACTCCAGGGGAGAGACCCAGTACTTC. The encoded protein is CASNSRGETQYF.

V usage is TRBV23-1 and J usage is TRBJ2-2; unclear D gene. TRBV23-1 is reported as an ORF; its role is uncertain. The CDR3 sequence is 13 residues long. V was clipped by 8 bases and J by 6 bases, with 13 bases between them. The CDR3 here is CASPNQEPGELFF. For the CDR3, the DNA is TGCGCCAGCCCCAACCAGGAGCCCGGGGAGCTGTTTTTT.

In this sample, this clonotype turned up a few times. One end of the junction fails to match germline, which may point to a read error. The V and J genes are TRBV4-1 and TRBJ2-1; TRBD1 agrees at 9 bases. The CDR3 has 14 amino acids. Germline-derived CDR1 and CDR2 are MGHRA and YSYEKL. CDR3 sequence: CASSQDYRDREPFF. The CDR3 DNA reads as TGCGCCAGCAGCCAGGACTACCGGGACAGGGAGCCGTTCTTC.

The chain is built from TRBV7-2 and TRBJ2-2, with D uncertain. Germline CDR1 reads SGHTA; CDR2 reads FQGNSA. V was clipped by 5 bases and J by 6 bases, with 10 bases between them. CDR3 size: 13 residues. The CDR3 DNA is TGTGCCAGCAGCCCTTTTGGTCCCGGGGAGCTGTTTTTT. Encoded protein: CASSPFGPGELFF.

Ten or more counts support this clonotype. This chain links TRBV5-1 with TRBJ2-3; a possible D gene is TRBD2 (6 bases). Germline-derived CDR1 and CDR2 are SGHRS and YFSETQ. Trimming left V 0 bases short and J 1 base short, with 9 bases between. This CDR3 has 15 amino acids. The CDR3 nucleotides are TGCGCCAGCAGCTTGGTTGGCGGGGGCACAGATACGCAGTATTTT. Its protein is CASSLVGGGTDTQYF.

This clonotype has just a few counts. CDR3 nucleotides: TGCAGTGCTAGGGAGGGAGGGCAAGGGCAGCCCCAGCATTTT. This sequence encodes CSAREGGQGQPQHF. This sequence joins TRBV20-1 and TRBJ1-5; unclear D gene. CDR1 DFQATT and CDR2 SNEGSKA come from the germline V gene (reference sequence). V gave up 3 bases and J gave up 7 bases, with 16 bases separating them. The CDR3 has 14 amino acids.

This clonotype has just a few counts. The chain combines TRBV6-6 with TRBJ2-5; no clear D gene. V was shortened by 0 bases and J by 5 bases, with 7 bases between the two germline ends. Germline V gene sequence: CDR1 MNHNY, CDR2 SVGAGI (reference sequence). There are 13 residues in the CDR3. CDR3 residues: CASSYSLRETQYF. In DNA form, the CDR3 reads TGTGCCAGCAGTTACTCGCTTCGGGAGACCCAGTACTTC.

This clonotype was seen ten or more times. The chain combines TRBV18 with TRBJ2-5; D gene unclear. Looked up from germline, CDR1 is KGHSH and CDR2 is LQKENI. V was pared by 2 bases and J by 0 bases, with 4 bases between. This CDR3 comprises 13 residues. The CDR3 DNA reads TGTGCCAGCTCACCAGGGTACCAAGAGACCCAGTACTTC. Encoded protein: CASSPGYQETQYF. The complete variable domain, with remaining parts taken from reference TRBV18 and TRBJ2-5, reads NAGVMQNPRHLVRRRGQEARLRCSPMKGHSHVYWYRQLPEEGLKFMVYLQKENIIDESGMPKERFSAEFPKEGPSILRIQQVVRGDSAAYFCASSPGYQETQYFGPGTRLLVL.

The chain employs TRBV4-1 and TRBJ2-1; 8 nucleotides agree with TRBD2. Germline CDR1 MGHRA, CDR2 YSYEKL. With V trimmed by 4 bases and J by 5 bases, 13 bases remained unmatched. This CDR3 contains 17 residues. CDR3 region: CASSLPLAGGSHNEQFF. The CDR3 coding sequence is TGCGCCAGCAGCCTCCCCCTGGCGGGGGGATCCCACAATGAGCAGTTCTTC.

This clonotype was found many times. The CDR3: CATSRDGLAGTSITQYF. As DNA, the CDR3 is TGTGCCACCAGCAGGGACGGACTAGCGGGGACCTCAATCACCCAGTACTTC. The chain recombines TRBV15 with TRBJ2-5; 12 bases fit TRBD2. Germline V gene sequence: CDR1 LNHNV, CDR2 YYDKDF (reference sequence). The CDR3 consists of 17 residues. Trimming took 3 bases from V and 8 from J; bases not matched to a gene: 13. The entire variable domain, with the rest obtained from reference TRBV15 and TRBJ2-5, is as follows: DAMVIQNPRYQVTQFGKPVTLSCSQTLNHNVMYWYQQKSSQAPKLLFHYYDKDFNNEADTPDNFQSRRPNTSFCFLDIRSPGLGDTAMYLCATSRDGLAGTSITQYFGPGTRLLVL.

Many counts were recorded for this clonotype. The V call is TRBV15, the J call TRBJ1-2, with D unclear. Trimming took 0 bases from V and 3 from J, leaving 8 bases between them. The CDR3 totals 14 residues. The germline V gene encodes CDR1 LNHNV and CDR2 YYDKDF (reference sequence). DNA for the CDR3: TGTGCCACCAGCAGAGATTTGGATTACTATGGCTACACCTTC. Translating gives CATSRDLDYYGYTF.

There are many counts of this clonotype. The V and J genes are TRBV5-5 and TRBJ1-6; no clear D gene. The V gene's germline CDR1 is SGHKS and CDR2 YYEKEE (reference sequence). V lost 6 bases, J lost 3 bases, and 4 bases lay in between. The CDR3 covers 12 residues. Here the CDR3 DNA reads TGTGCCAGCACCAACTATAATTCACCCCTCCACTTT. The encoded protein is CASTNYNSPLHF. The whole variable domain, filled in from reference TRBV5-5 and TRBJ1-6, reads DAGVTQSPTHLIKTRGQQVTLRCSPISGHKSVSWYQQVLGQGPQFIFQYYEKEERGRGNFPDRFSARQFPNYSSELNVNALLLGDSALYLCASTNYNSPLHFGNGTRLTVT.

This clonotype occurred a few times. This sequence joins TRBV11-2 and TRBJ2-1; maybe TRBD1 (6 bases). V was trimmed by 5 bases and J by 7 bases, leaving 15 bases between them. Germline V gene lookup returns CDR1 SGHAT and CDR2 FQNNGV. The CDR3 loop spans 14 amino acids. The CDR3 nucleotides read TGTGCCAGCAGCAGTATCAGGGGTCAGAATGAGCAGTTCTTC. The encoded protein is CASSSIRGQNEQFF.

This clonotype was picked up a small number of times. The CDR3 loop is CASSLGQGSAYNEQFF. CDR3 nucleotides: TGCGCCAGCAGCTTGGGACAGGGTAGCGCCTACAATGAGCAGTTCTTC. The V gene is TRBV5-1, the J gene TRBJ2-1; TRBD1 agrees at 7 bases. With V trimmed by 0 bases and J by 2 bases, 5 bases remained unmatched. This CDR3 contains 16 residues. Per the germline V gene, CDR1 is SGHRS and CDR2 is YFSETQ.